Here is one T cell receptor beta chain with its context. This record belongs to a study of technical replicates of blood from a few donors. This table comes from immunoSEQ multiplex PCR, and its TCRdb copy is limited to in-frame clones, with some not included. The data hold 65,000 to 85,000 clones, with 85% to 95% observed a single time. What was sequenced was T cells isolated from PBMCs. This receptor was obtained from a human donor in good health.

The CDR3 DNA follows: TGTGCCAGCAGTTACTCGAAAGGGACAGGGGGCCTACAGCAGTACTTC. Its translation: CASSYSKGTGGLQQYF. The rearrangement links TRBV6-5 to TRBJ2-7; TRBD1 matches at 12 bases. This CDR3 is built from 16 residues. Germline loops: CDR1 MNHEY, CDR2 SVGAGI. With V trimmed by 0 bases and J by 8 bases, 8 bases remained unmatched.